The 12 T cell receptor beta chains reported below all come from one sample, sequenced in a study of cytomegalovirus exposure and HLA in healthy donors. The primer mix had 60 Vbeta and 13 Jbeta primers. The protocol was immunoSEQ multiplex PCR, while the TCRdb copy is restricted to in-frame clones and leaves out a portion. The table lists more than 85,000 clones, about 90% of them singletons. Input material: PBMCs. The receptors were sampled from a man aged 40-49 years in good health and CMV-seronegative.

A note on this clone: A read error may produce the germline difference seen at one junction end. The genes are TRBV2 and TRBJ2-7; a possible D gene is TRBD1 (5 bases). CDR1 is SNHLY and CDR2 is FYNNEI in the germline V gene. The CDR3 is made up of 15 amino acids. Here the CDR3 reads CASSEARGESSEQYF. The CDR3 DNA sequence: TGTGCCAGCAGTGAAGCAAGGGGCGAGTCCTCCGAGCAGTACTTC.

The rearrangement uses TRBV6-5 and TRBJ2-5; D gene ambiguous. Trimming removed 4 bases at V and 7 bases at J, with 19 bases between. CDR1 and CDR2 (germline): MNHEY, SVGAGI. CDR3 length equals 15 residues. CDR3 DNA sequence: TGTGCCAGCAGTTCTCGCCGTGAAAAGTCGGGGACCCAGTACTTC. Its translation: CASSSRREKSGTQYF.

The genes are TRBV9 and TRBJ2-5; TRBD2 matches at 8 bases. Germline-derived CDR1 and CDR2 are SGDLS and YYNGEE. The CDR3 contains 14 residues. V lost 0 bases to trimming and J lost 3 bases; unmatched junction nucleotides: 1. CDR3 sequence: CASSVALAEETQYF. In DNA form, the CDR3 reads TGTGCCAGCAGCGTAGCACTAGCGGAAGAGACCCAGTACTTC.

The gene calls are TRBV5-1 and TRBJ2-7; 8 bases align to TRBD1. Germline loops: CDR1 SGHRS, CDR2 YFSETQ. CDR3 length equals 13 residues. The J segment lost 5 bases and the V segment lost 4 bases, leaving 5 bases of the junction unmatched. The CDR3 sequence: CASSVGQVNEQYF. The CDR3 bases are TGCGCCAGCAGCGTGGGACAGGTTAACGAGCAGTACTTC.

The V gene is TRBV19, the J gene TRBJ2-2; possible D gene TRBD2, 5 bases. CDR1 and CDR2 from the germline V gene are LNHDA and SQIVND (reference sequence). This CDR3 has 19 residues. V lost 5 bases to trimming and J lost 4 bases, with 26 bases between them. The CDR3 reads CASSQTPSGPTGSTGELFF. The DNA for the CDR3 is TGTGCCAGTAGTCAAACCCCCTCCGGCCCCACGGGGAGCACCGGGGAGCTGTTTTTT.

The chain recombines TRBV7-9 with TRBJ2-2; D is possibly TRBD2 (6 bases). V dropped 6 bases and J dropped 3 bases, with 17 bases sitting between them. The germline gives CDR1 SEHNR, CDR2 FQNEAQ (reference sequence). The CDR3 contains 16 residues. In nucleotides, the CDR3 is TGTGCCAGCAGGAGGGAGGTTAGCTACGACACCGGGGAGCTGTTTTTT. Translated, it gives CASRREVSYDTGELFF.

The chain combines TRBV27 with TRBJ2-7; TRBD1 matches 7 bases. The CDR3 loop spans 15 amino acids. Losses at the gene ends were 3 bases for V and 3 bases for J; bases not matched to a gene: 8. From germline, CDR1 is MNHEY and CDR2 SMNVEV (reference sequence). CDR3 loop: CASSFLRDSGYEQYF. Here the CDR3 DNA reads TGTGCCAGCAGTTTTCTTCGGGACAGCGGCTACGAGCAGTACTTC.

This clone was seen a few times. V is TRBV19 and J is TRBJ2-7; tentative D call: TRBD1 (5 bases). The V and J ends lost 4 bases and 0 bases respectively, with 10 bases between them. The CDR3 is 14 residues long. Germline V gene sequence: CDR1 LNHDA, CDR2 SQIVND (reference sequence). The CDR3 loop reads CASSRGRSSYEQYF. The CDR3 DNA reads TGTGCCAGTAGTAGGGGCAGGAGCTCCTACGAGCAGTACTTC.

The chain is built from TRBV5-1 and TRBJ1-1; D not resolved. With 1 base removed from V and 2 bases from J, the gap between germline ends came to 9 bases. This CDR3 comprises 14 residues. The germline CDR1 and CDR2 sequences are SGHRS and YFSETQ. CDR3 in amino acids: CASSLMEGNTEAFF. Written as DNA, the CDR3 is TGCGCCAGCAGCTTGATGGAGGGTAACACTGAAGCTTTCTTT.

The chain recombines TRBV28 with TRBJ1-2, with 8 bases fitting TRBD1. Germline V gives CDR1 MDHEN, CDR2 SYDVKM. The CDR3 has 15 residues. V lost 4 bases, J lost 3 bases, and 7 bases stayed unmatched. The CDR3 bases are TGTGCCAGCAGTTCTAGGGACAGGTTCTACTATGGCTACACCTTC. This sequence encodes CASSSRDRFYYGYTF.

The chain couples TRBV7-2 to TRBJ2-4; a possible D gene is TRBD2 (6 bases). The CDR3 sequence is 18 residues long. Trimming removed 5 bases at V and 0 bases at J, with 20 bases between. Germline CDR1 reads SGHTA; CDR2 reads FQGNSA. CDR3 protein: CASSTFPGGALAKNIQYF. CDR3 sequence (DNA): TGTGCCAGCAGCACCTTTCCAGGAGGGGCACTAGCCAAAAACATTCAGTACTTC.

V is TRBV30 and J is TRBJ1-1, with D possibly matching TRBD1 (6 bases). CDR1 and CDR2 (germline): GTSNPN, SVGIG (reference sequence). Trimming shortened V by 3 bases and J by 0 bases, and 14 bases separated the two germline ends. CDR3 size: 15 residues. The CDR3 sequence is CAWRPSRTVNTEAFF. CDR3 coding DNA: TGTGCCTGGAGGCCCTCCAGGACAGTGAACACTGAAGCTTTCTTT. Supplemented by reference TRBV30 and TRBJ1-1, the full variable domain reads SQTIHQWPATLVQPVGSPLSLECTVEGTSNPNLYWYRQAAGRGLQLLFYSVGIGQISSEVPQNLSASRPQDRQFILSSKKLLLSDSGFYLCAWRPSRTVNTEAFFGQGTRLTVV.